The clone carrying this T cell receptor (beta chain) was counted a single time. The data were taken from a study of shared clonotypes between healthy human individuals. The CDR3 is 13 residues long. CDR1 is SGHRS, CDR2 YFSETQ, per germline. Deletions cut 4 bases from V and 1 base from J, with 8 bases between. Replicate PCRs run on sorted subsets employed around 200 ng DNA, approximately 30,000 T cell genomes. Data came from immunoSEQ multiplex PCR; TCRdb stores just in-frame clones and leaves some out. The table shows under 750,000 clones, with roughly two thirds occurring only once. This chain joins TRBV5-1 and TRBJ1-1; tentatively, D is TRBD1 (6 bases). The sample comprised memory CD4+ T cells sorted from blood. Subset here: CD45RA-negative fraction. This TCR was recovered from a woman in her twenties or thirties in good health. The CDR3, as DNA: TGCGCCAGCAGCCCACAGGGGAACACTGAAGCTTTCTTT. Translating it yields CASSPQGNTEAFF.